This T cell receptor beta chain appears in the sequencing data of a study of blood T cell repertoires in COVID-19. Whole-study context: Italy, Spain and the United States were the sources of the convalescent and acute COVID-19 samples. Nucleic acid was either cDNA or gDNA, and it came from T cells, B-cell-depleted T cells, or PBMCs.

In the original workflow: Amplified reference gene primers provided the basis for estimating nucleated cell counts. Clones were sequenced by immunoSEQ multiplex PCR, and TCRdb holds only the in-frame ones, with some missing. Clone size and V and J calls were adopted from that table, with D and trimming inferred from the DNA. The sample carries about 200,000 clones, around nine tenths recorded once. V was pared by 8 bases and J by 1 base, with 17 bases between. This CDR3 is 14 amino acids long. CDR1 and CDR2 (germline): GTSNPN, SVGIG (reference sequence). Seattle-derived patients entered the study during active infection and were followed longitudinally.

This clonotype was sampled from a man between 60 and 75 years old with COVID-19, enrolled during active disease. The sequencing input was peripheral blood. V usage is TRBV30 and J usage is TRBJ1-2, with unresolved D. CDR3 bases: TGTGCCCCAGGAGAGGGCATAGATAACTATGGCTACACCTTC. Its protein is CAPGEGIDNYGYTF.